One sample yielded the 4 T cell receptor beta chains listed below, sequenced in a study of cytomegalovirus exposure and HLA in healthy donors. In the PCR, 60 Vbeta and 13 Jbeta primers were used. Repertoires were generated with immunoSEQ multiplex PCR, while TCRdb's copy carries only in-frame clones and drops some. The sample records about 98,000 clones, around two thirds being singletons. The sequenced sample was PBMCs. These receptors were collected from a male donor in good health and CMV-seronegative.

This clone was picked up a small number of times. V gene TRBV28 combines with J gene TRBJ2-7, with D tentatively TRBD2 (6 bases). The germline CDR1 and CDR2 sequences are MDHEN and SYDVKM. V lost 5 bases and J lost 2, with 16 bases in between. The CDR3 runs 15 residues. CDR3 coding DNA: TGTGCCAGCAGTCCCCGACTAGTCTTGGCCTACGAGCAGTACTTC. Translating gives CASSPRLVLAYEQYF.

The DNA for the CDR3 is TGTGCCAGCAGCTTGGGACAGGGCACCTACGAGCAGTACTTC. Encoded protein: CASSLGQGTYEQYF. This chain links TRBV11-2 with TRBJ2-7; 9 nucleotides line up with TRBD1. Germline loops: CDR1 SGHAT, CDR2 FQNNGV. With 3 bases clipped from V and 2 bases from J, the junction kept 2 bases outside the gene matches. CDR3 length: 14 amino acids.

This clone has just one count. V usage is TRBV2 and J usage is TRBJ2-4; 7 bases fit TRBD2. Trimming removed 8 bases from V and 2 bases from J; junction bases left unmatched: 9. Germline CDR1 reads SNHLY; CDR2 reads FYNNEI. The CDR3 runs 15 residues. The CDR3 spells CASHLMGGTKNIQYF. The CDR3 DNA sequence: TGTGCCAGCCACCTCATGGGGGGGACCAAAAACATTCAGTACTTC.

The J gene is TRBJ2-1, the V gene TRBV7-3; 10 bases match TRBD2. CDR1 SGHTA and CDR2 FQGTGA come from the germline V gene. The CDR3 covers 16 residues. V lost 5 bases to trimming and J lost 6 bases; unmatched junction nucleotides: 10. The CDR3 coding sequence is TGTGCCAGCAGCGCAAGAAGCGGGAGGGTTCGCAATGAGCAGTTCTTC. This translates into CASSARSGRVRNEQFF.